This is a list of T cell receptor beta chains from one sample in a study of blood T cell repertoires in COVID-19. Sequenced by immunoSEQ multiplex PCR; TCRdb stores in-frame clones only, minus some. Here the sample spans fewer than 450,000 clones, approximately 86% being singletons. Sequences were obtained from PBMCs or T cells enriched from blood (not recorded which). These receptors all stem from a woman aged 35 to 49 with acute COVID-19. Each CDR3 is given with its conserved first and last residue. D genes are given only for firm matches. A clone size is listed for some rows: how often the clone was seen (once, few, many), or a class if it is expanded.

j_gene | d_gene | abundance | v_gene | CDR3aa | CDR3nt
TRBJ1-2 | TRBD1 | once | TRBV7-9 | CASSPLRTGEFNYGYTF | TGTGCCAGCAGCCCATTGCGGACAGGGGAATTTAACTATGGCTACACCTTC
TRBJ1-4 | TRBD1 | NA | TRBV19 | CASSPWTGGNEKLFF | TGTGCCAGTAGTCCGTGGACAGGAGGGAATGAAAAACTGTTTTTT
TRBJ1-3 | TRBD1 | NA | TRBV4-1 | CASSQFGQGAENTIYF | TGCGCCAGCAGCCAATTTGGGCAGGGGGCCGAAAACACCATATATTTT
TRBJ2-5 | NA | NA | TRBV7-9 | CASSFTIQGAIETQYF | TGTGCCAGCAGCTTTACCATACAGGGAGCGATAGAGACCCAGTACTTC
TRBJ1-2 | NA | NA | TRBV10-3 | CAISESPFDRSYGYTF | TGTGCCATCAGTGAGTCTCCCTTCGACAGAAGTTATGGCTACACCTTC
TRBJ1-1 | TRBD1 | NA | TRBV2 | CASSEWDRGTEAFF | TGTGCCAGCAGTGAATGGGACAGGGGAACTGAAGCTTTCTTT
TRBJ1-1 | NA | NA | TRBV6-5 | CASSYSTWGGTEAFF | TGTGCCAGCAGTTACTCGACGTGGGGGGGCACTGAAGCTTTCTTT
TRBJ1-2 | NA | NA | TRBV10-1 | CASSDMPGEILYGYTF | TGCGCCAGCAGTGATATGCCAGGGGAGATTCTCTATGGCTACACCTTC
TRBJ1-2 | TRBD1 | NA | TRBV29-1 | CSARDSTALGGYTF | TGCAGCGCTCGGGACAGTACGGCGCTTGGGGGCTACACCTTC
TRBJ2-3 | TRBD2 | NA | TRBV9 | CASSVGRGGGSDTQYF | TGTGCCAGCAGCGTAGGACGGGGCGGGGGTTCAGATACGCAGTATTTT
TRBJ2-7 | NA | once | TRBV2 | CASRIFGVYEQYF | TGTGCCAGCAGAATTTTCGGGGTCTACGAGCAGTACTTC
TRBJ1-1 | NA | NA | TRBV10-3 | CAISESAFLNTEAFF | TGTGCCATCAGTGAGTCGGCCTTCCTGAACACTGAAGCTTTCTTT
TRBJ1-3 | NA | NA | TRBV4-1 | CASSQVEWSAGASSGNTIYF | TGCGCCAGCAGCCAAGTCGAATGGTCAGCAGGGGCCTCCTCTGGAAACACCATATATTTT
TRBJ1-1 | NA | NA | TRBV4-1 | CASSQPTGGRGVIAEAFF | TGCGCCAGCAGCCAGCCCACCGGAGGCAGGGGCGTTATTGCTGAAGCTTTCTTT
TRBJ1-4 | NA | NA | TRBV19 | CASSTDSPWGDATNEKLFF | TGTGCCAGTAGTACAGACAGCCCATGGGGGGATGCAACTAATGAAAAACTGTTTTTT
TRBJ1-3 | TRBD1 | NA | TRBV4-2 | CASSPTGSGNTIYF | TGTGCCAGCAGCCCGACAGGGTCTGGAAACACCATATATTTT
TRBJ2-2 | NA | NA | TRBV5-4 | CASSFSGAGELFF | TGTGCCAGCAGCTTTTCAGGGGCCGGGGAGCTGTTTTTT
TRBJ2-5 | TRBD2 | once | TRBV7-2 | CASSPRSGAKQETQYF | TGTGCCAGCAGCCCAAGGAGCGGGGCCAAACAAGAGACCCAGTACTTC
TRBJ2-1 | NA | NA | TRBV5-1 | CASSVDRRNEQFF | TGCGCCAGCAGCGTCGACAGGCGCAATGAGCAGTTCTTC
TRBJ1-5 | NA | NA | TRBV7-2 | CASSRGRADQPQHF | TGTGCCAGCAGCCGCGGCAGGGCAGATCAGCCCCAGCATTTT
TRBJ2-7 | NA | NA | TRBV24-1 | CATSDRGTTGEQYF | TGTGCCACCAGTGATCGGGGAACTACGGGCGAGCAGTACTTC
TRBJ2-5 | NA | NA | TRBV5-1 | CASSLTGDSQETQYF | TGCGCCAGCAGCTTAACTGGAGACTCTCAAGAGACCCAGTACTTC
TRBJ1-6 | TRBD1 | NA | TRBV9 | CASSVQDRDNSPLHF | TGTGCCAGCAGCGTCCAGGACAGGGATAATTCACCCCTCCACTTT
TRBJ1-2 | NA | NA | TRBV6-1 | CASSEALQGTIYGYTF | TGTGCCAGCAGTGAAGCGCTTCAGGGGACAATCTATGGCTACACCTTC
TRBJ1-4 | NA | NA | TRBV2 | CASREDENEKLFF | TGTGCCAGCAGGGAGGACGAGAATGAAAAACTGTTTTTT
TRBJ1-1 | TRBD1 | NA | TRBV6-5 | CASSYGSGGITEAFF | TGTGCCAGCAGTTACGGTTCAGGGGGTATCACTGAAGCTTTCTTT
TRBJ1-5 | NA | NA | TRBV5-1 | CASSLDGGEQPQHF | TGCGCCAGCAGCCTCGACGGAGGGGAACAGCCCCAGCATTTT
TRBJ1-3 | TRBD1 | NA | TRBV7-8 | CASSTRDRGIGNTIYF | TGTGCCAGCAGCACCCGGGACAGGGGGATTGGAAACACCATATATTTT
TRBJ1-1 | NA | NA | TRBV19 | CASTDPGARRNTEAFF | TGTGCCAGTACCGATCCTGGGGCCCGGAGAAACACTGAAGCTTTCTTT
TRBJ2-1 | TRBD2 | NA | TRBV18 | CASSPGRLAGGGSSYNEQFF | TGTGCCAGCTCACCAGGTAGACTAGCGGGGGGCGGTAGCTCCTACAATGAGCAGTTCTTC
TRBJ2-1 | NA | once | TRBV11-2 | CASILSGPGYNEQFF | TGTGCCAGCATCCTGTCCGGCCCCGGGTACAATGAGCAGTTCTTC
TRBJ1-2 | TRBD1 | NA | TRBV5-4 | CASSIGTAPGYTF | TGTGCCAGCAGCATAGGGACAGCCCCAGGCTACACCTTC
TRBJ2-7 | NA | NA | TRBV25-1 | CASSEWAGEGEQYF | TGTGCCAGCAGTGAATGGGCAGGAGAGGGCGAGCAGTACTTC
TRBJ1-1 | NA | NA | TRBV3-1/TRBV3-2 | CASSQVGVGTEAFF | TGTGCCAGCAGCCAAGTCGGGGTCGGTACTGAAGCTTTCTTT
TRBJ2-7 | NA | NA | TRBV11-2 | CASSPYGIYEQYF | TGTGCCAGCAGCCCCTACGGGATTTACGAGCAGTACTTC
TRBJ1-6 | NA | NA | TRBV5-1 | CASSSTAGDNSPLHF | TGCGCCAGCAGCTCGACAGCCGGCGATAATTCACCCCTCCACTTT
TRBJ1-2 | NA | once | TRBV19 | CASSILFLGGSGVDYTF | TGTGCCAGTAGTATACTGTTTTTGGGGGGGTCCGGCGTTGACTACACCTTC
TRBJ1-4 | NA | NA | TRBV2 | CASNQQATNEKLFF | TGTGCCAGCAACCAACAGGCAACTAATGAAAAACTGTTTTTT
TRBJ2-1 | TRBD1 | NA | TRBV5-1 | CASSSGQGARKGEQFF | TGCGCCAGCAGCTCTGGACAGGGGGCAAGGAAAGGGGAGCAGTTCTTC
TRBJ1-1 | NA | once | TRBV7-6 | CASSASGGTTEAFF | TGTGCCAGCAGCGCCAGCGGCGGGACCACTGAAGCTTTCTTT
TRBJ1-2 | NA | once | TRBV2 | CASSGDSRGGYTF | TGTGCCAGCAGTGGGGACTCCCGGGGGGGCTACACCTTC
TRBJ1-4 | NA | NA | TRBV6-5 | CASRRRRGLGEKLFF | TGTGCCAGCAGGCGAAGGAGAGGGTTAGGCGAAAAACTGTTTTTT
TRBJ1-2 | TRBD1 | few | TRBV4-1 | CASSQPGQGRWDGYTF | TGCGCCAGCAGCCAACCGGGACAGGGGAGGTGGGATGGCTACACCTTC
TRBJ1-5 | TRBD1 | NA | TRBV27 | CASSLFGAGGSQPQHF | TGTGCCAGCAGTTTATTCGGCGCAGGGGGCAGTCAGCCCCAGCATTTT
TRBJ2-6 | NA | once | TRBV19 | CASSIQGSGANVLTF | TGTGCCAGTAGTATACAGGGCTCTGGGGCCAACGTCCTGACTTTC
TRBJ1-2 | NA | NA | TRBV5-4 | CASSLMRVNYGYTF | TGTGCCAGCAGCTTGATGAGGGTAAACTATGGCTACACCTTC
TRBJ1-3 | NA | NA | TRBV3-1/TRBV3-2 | CASSQDTAGVGNTIYF | TGTGCCAGCAGCCAAGATACGGCAGGGGTCGGAAACACCATATATTTT
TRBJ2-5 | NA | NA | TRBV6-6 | CASSPRLFQETQYF | TGTGCCAGCAGTCCCCGACTATTTCAAGAGACCCAGTACTTC
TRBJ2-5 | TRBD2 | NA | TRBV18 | CASSPPAGEETQYF | TGTGCCAGCTCACCACCAGCGGGGGAAGAGACCCAGTACTTC
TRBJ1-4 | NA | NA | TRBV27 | CASGPGPTNEKLFF | TGTGCCAGCGGCCCAGGTCCAACTAATGAAAAACTGTTTTTT
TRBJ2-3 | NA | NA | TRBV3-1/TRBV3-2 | CASSQEPNLADTQYF | TGTGCCAGCAGCCAAGAACCCAACCTAGCGGATACGCAGTATTTT
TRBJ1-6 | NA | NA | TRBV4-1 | CASSQEYGSPLHF | TGCGCCAGCAGCCAAGAATACGGTTCACCCCTCCACTTT
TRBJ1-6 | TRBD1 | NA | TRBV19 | CASSIRTGEEGNSPLHF | TGTGCCAGTAGTATAAGGACAGGGGAAGAGGGTAATTCACCCCTCCACTTT